The sample holds a few counts of the clone carrying this T cell receptor beta chain. One end of the junction is discordant with germline, which a read error may explain. These data originate in a study of neurological immune-mediated disorders. Each CDR3 protein is one row after TCRdb ran MiXCR on the 5' RACE reads. Of 55,000 to 65,000 distinct CDR3 sequences in the sample, about 4% are singletons; the top ten hold 2.2%. CDR3 length equals 14 residues. Germline V gene lookup returns CDR1 SNHLY and CDR2 FYNNEI. Input material: PBMCs. The receptor was derived from a woman aged 45-60 years with multiple sclerosis. The chain carries TRBV2 and TRBJ1-5; 8 bases fit TRBD1. In nucleotides, the CDR3 is TGTGCCAGCGAATATGGGACAGGTAATCAGCCCCAGAATTTT. It encodes CASEYGTGNQPQNF.